What follows is one TCR beta chain and its context. The source of the sample is a study of patients and donors after allogeneic stem cell transplantation. TCRdb reprocessed the RT-PCR reads via MiXCR and lists one record per CDR3 protein. The sample has around 150,000 distinct CDR3 sequences; 30% are singletons. The CDR3 sequence is 13 residues long. The germline V gene encodes CDR1 GTSNPN and CDR2 SVGIG (reference sequence). Trimming cost V 5 bases and J 0 bases, with 7 bases left between them. This TCR was sampled from a human donor who was either an allogeneic HSCT recipient or a stem cell or donor lymphocyte infusion donor (not recorded which). It is not recorded whose cells these are; they may come from a transplant donor. Sequencing used blood, either unsorted or a sorted T cell fraction (not recorded which). This chain connects TRBV30 to TRBJ2-2; D gene ambiguous. CDR3 protein: CAWQTSNTGELFF. Here the CDR3 DNA reads TGTGCCTGGCAGACCTCGAACACCGGGGAGCTGTTTTTT.